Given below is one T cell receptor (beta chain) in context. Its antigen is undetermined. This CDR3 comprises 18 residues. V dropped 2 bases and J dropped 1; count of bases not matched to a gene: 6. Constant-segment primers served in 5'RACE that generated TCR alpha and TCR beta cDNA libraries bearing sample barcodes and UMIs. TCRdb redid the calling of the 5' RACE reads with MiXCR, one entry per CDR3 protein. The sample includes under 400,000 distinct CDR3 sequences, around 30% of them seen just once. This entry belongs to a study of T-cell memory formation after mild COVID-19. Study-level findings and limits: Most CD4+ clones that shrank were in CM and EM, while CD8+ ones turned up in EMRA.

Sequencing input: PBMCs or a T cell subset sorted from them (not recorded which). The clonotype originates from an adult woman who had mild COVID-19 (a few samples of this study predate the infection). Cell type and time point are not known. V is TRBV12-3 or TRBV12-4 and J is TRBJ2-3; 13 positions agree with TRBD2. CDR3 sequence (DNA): TGTGCCAGCAGTTTAAGAAGGACTAGCGGGGGAGGCACAGATACGCAGTATTTT. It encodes CASSLRRTSGGGTDTQYF.